This entry features one T cell receptor (beta chain) sequence. Seattle cases were enrolled at active infection and followed longitudinally. The sample originates from a study of blood T cell repertoires in COVID-19. Source study methods: Amplification from reference gene primers served as the basis for estimated nucleated cell counts. Libraries were prepared by immunoSEQ multiplex PCR; TCRdb keeps only in-frame clonotypes and omits some of them. V and J calls and clone size come straight from that table; D and trimming were deduced from the DNA. The repertoire consists of 350,000 to 400,000 clones, with around 92% occurring once and the leading ten covering around 3%. With 3 bases removed from V and 7 bases from J, the gap between germline ends came to 12 bases. Germline CDR1 and CDR2: LNHDA and SQIVND (reference sequence). The length of the CDR3 is 13 residues.

Sequencing input: peripheral blood. The receptor was isolated from a woman aged 30 to 39 with COVID-19, enrolled during active disease. The V and J genes are TRBV19 and TRBJ1-2; unclear D gene. As DNA, the CDR3 is TGTGCCAGTAGTATCAGCCACAGATCTGGCTACACCTTC. Translating gives CASSISHRSGYTF.